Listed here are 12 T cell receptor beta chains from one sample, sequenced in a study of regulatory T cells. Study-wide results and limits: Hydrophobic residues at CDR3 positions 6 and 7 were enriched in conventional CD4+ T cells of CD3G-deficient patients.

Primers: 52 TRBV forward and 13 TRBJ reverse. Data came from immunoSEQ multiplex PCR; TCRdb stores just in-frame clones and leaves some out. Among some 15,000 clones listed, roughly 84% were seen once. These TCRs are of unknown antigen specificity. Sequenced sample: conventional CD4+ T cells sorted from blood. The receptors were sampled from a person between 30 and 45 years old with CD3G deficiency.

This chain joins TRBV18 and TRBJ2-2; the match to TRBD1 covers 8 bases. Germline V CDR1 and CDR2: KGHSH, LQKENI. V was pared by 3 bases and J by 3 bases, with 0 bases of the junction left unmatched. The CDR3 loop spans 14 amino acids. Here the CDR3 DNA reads TGTGCCAGCTCACCGGGACAGGACACCGGGGAGCTGTTTTTT. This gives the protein CASSPGQDTGELFF.

CDR3 sequence reads: CASSVRGSFGYNEQFF. CDR3 DNA: TGTGCCAGCAGCGTCCGAGGGAGCTTCGGGTACAATGAGCAGTTCTTC. The chain links TRBV7-8 to TRBJ2-1; TRBD2 might be the D (5 bases). The CDR3 spans 16 residues. Germline V gives CDR1 SGHVS, CDR2 FQNEAQ. Trimming removed 5 bases from V and 4 bases from J, with 18 bases in between.

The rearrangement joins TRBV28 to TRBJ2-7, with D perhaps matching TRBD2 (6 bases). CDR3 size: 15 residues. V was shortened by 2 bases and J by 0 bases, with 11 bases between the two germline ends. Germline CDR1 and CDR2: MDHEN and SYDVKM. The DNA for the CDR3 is TGTGCCAGCAGTTTACCCGCGGGGATCTCCTACGAGCAGTACTTC. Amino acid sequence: CASSLPAGISYEQYF.

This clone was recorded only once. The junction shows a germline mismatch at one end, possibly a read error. The CDR3 nucleotides are TGTGCCAGCAGTTTGGACGCCGGGGTGGCCATCTTC. Protein: CASSLDAGVAIF. The chain uses TRBV28 and TRBJ2-7, with D perhaps TRBD2 (5 bases). The germline V gene has CDR1 MDHEN and CDR2 SYDVKM. The CDR3 runs to 12 residues. Supplemented by reference TRBV28 and TRBJ2-7, the full variable domain reads DVKVTQSSRYLVKRTGEKVFLECVQDMDHENMFWYRQDPGLGLRLIYFSYDVKMKEKGDIPEGYSVSREKKERFSLILESASTNQTSMYLCASSLDAGVAIFGPGTRLTVT.

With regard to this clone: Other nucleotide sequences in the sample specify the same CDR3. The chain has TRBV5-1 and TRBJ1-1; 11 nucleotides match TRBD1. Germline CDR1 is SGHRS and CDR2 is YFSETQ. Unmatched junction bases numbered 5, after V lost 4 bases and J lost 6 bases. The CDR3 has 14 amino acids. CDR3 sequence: CASSLGQGASEAFF. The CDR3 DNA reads TGCGCCAGCAGCCTAGGACAGGGGGCTTCTGAAGCTTTCTTT.

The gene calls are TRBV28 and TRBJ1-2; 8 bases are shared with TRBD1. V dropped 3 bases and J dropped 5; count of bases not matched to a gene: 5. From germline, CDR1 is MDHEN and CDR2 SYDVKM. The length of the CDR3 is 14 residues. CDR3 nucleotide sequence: TGTGCCAGCAGTTTCCGGACAGGGAGTTATGGCTACACCTTC. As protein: CASSFRTGSYGYTF.

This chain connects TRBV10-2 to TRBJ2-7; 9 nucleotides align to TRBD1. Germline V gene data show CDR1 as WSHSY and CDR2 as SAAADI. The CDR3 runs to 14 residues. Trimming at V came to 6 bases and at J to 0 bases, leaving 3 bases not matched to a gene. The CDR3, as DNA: TGCGCCAGCAGGCGACAGGGGGGCTCCTACGAGCAGTACTTC. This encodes CASRRQGGSYEQYF.

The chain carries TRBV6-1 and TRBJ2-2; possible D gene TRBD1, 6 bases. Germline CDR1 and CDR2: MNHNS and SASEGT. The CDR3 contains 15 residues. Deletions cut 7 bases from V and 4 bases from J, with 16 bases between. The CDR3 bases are TGTGCCAGCAAGAGGAACAGGGACCTCACCGGGGAGCTGTTTTTT. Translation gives CASKRNRDLTGELFF.

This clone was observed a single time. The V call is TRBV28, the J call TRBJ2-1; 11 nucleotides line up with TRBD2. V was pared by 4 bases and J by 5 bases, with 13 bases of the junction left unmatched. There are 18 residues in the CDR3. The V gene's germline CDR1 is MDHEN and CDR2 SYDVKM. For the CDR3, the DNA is TGTGCCAGCAGTTCTCTCTTCAATAGCGGGAGGGGTAACAATGAGCAGTTCTTC. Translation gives CASSSLFNSGRGNNEQFF.

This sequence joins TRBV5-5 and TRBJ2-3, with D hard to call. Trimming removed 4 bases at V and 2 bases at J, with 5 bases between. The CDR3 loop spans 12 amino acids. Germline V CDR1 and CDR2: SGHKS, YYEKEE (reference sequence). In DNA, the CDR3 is TGTGCCAGCAGCCGAATCACAGATACGCAGTATTTT. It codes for CASSRITDTQYF.

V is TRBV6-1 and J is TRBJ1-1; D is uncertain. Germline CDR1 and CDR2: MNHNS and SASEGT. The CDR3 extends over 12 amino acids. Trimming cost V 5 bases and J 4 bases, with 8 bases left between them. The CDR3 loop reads CASSRRGTEAFF. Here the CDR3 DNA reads TGTGCCAGCAGTAGGCGGGGCACTGAAGCTTTCTTT.

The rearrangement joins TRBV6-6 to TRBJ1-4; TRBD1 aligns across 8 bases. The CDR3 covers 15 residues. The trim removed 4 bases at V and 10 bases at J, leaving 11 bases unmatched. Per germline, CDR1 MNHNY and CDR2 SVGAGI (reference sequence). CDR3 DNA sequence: TGTGCCAGCAGTTCCAGGGGCAGGGGGCAGGGAAAACTGTTTTTT. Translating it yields CASSSRGRGQGKLFF.